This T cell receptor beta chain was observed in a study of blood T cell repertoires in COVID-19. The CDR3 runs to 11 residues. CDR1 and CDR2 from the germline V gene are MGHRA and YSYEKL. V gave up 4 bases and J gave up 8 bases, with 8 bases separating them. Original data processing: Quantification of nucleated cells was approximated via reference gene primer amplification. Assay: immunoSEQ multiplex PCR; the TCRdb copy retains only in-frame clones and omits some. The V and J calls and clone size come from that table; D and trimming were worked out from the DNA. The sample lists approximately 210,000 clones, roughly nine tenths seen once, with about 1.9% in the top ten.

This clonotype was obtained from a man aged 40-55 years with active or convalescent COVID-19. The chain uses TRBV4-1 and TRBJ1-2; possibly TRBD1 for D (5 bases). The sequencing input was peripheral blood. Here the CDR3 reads CASSRGRGYTF. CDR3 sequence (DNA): TGCGCCAGCAGCCGGGGGAGGGGCTACACCTTC.